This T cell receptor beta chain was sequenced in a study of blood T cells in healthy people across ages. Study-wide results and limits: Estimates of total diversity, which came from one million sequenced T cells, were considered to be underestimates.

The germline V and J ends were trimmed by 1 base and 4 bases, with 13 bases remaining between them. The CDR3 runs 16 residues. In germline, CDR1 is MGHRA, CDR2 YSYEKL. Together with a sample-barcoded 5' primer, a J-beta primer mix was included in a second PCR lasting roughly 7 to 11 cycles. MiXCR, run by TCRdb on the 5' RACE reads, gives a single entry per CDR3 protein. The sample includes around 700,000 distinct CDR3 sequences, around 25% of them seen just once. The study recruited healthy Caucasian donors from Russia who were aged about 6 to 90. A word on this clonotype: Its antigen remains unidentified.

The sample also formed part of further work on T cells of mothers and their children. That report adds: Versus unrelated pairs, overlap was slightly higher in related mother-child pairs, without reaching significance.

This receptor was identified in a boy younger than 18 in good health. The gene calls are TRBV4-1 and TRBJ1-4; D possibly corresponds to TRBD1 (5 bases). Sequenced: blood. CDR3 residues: CASSQGRVGVNEKLFF. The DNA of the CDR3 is TGCGCCAGCAGCCAAGGAAGGGTAGGGGTTAATGAAAAACTGTTTTTT.